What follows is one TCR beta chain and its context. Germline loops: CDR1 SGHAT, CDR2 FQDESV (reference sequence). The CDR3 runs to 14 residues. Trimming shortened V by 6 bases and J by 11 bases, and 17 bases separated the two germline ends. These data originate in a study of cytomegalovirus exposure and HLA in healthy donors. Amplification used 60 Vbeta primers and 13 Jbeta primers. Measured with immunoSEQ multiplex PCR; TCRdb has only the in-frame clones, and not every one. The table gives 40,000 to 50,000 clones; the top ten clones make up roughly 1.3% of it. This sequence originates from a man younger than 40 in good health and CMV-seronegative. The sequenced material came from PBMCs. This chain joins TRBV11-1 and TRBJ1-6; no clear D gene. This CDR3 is CASRGGWSSAPLHF. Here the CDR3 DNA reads TGTGCCAGCAGAGGCGGTTGGAGTTCGGCACCCCTCCACTTT.